Sequencing of this TCR beta chain was carried out in a study of shared clonotypes between healthy human individuals. On the study more broadly: The donors, a couple of women and a few men, were aged 18 to 49.

As concerns this clone: The target antigen is unknown.

V shed 0 bases and J shed 12 bases, with 11 bases lying between them. The CDR3 has 13 amino acids. Looked up from germline, CDR1 is SGHVS and CDR2 is FNYEAQ. Produced via immunoSEQ multiplex PCR; TCRdb's table is partial and in-frame only. The data show 730,000 or so clones, around 72% seen once. Notes on the study in general: Four donors shared around 5.1% of their naive CD4 clonotypes.

This clonotype originated in a young woman in good health. Material for sequencing was memory CD4+ T cells sorted from blood. Subset defined: CD45RA-negative fraction. The V gene is TRBV7-6, the J gene TRBJ1-4; D is possibly TRBD1 (5 bases). The CDR3 nucleotides read TGTGCCAGCAGCTTAGCGCCAGGGTTGGAACTGTTTTTT. Translated: CASSLAPGLELFF.